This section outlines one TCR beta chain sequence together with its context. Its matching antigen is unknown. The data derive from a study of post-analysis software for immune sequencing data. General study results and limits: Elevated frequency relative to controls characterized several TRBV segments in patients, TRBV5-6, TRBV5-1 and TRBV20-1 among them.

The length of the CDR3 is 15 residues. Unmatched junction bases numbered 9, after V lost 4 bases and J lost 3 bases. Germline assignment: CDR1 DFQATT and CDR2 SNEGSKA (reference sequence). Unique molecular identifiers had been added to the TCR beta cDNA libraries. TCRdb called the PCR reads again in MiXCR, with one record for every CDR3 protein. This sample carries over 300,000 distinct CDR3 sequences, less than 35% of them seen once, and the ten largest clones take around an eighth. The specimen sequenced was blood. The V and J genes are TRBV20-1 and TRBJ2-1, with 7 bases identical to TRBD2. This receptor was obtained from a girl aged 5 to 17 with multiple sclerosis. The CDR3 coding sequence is TGCAGTGCTATCCCCTCGGGACTACTCTACAATGAGCAGTTCTTC. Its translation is CSAIPSGLLYNEQFF.